These 15 T cell receptor beta chains came from one sample sequenced in a study of PD-L1 blockade in urothelial cancer. Sample time point: pretreatment peripheral blood. Profiling relied on immunoSEQ multiplex PCR, and the TCRdb table lists in-frame clones only, not all of them. This sample has 60,000 or so clones, with approximately 81% found just once. The sequencing here drew on PBMCs, taken around atezolizumab (anti-PD-L1) treatment. The receptors shown here come from a man between 65 and 85 years old with urothelial cancer.

The V call is TRBV5-1, the J call TRBJ2-5; 9 positions agree with TRBD1. In germline, CDR1 is SGHRS, CDR2 YFSETQ. This CDR3 region has 14 residues. Trimming took 5 bases from V and 5 from J; bases not matched to a gene: 7. CDR3 amino acids: CASREQGAMETQYF. The DNA of the CDR3 is TGCGCCAGCAGGGAACAGGGGGCGATGGAGACCCAGTACTTC.

The chain has TRBV9 and TRBJ1-3; 7 bases are shared with TRBD1. J lost 3 bases, V lost 2 bases, and 8 bases had no gene match. Germline CDR1 reads SGDLS; CDR2 reads YYNGEE. This CDR3 contains 16 residues. CDR3 loop: CASSVRATGYGNTIYF. The CDR3 bases are TGTGCCAGCAGCGTTCGAGCGACAGGGTATGGAAACACCATATATTTT.

This sequence joins TRBV7-8 and TRBJ1-4; D perhaps matches TRBD1 (5 bases). Per the germline V gene, CDR1 is SGHVS and CDR2 is FQNEAQ. The CDR3 is 17 residues long. Trimming cost V 5 bases and J 3 bases, with 19 bases left between them. The CDR3 nucleotides read TGTGCCAGCAGCCAATGGGACTCAACTATAGCTAATGAAAAACTGTTTTTT. Its protein is CASSQWDSTIANEKLFF.

The CDR3 region is CASSSDRVTDTQYF. The CDR3 coding sequence is TGTGCCAGCAGCTCAGACAGGGTAACAGATACGCAGTATTTT. The gene calls are TRBV7-6 and TRBJ2-3, with 7 bases fitting TRBD1. Germline values: CDR1 SGHVS, CDR2 FNYEAQ. Trimming cost V 4 bases and J 3 bases; bases outside gene matches: 4. The CDR3 covers 14 residues.

The rearrangement links TRBV28 to TRBJ2-7; TRBD1 agrees at 10 bases. The V gene's germline CDR1 is MDHEN and CDR2 SYDVKM. This CDR3 spans 16 amino acids. The V segment lost 4 bases and the J segment 3 bases; nucleotides outside the gene matches: 9. This CDR3 is CASSSPLGQGNYEQYF. The CDR3 DNA reads TGTGCCAGCAGTTCCCCCTTGGGACAGGGGAACTACGAGCAGTACTTC.

The chain joins TRBV2 to TRBJ1-5; possible D gene TRBD1, 6 bases. In germline, CDR1 is SNHLY, CDR2 FYNNEI. The CDR3 contains 13 residues. V shed 4 bases and J shed 3 bases, with 7 bases lying between them. DNA of the CDR3: TGTGCCAGCAGTGGGACAGACAATCAGCCCCAGCATTTT. It yields the protein CASSGTDNQPQHF. The full variable domain, rest sourced from reference TRBV2 and TRBJ1-5, is EPEVTQTPSHQVTQMGQEVILRCVPISNHLYFYWYRQILGQKVEFLVSFYNNEISEKSEIFDDQFSVERPDGSNFTLKIRSTKLEDSAMYFCASSGTDNQPQHFGDGTRLSIL.

CDR3 nucleotides: TGTGCCAGTAGTATACTAGCGGGAGGGCCGGGCTACAATGAGCAGTTCTTC. Encoded protein: CASSILAGGPGYNEQFF. This chain uses TRBV19 with TRBJ2-1, with 12 bases aligning to TRBD2. Trimming cost V 2 bases and J 3 bases; bases outside gene matches: 5. The CDR3 length is 17 residues. Germline V gene sequence: CDR1 LNHDA, CDR2 SQIVND (reference sequence).

This chain's CDR3 is CASSLAGAEETQYF. CDR3 sequence (DNA): TGTGCCAGCAGCCTAGCGGGAGCCGAGGAGACCCAGTACTTC. The V call is TRBV14, the J call TRBJ2-5; 9 bases map to TRBD2. Losses at the gene ends were 4 bases for V and 5 bases for J; bases not matched to a gene: 5. CDR1 is SGHDN, CDR2 FVKESK, per germline. The CDR3 runs to 14 residues.

This clone was counted a single time. V gene TRBV18 combines with J gene TRBJ2-1; D unclear. This CDR3 has 14 amino acids. Germline V lookup: CDR1 KGHSH, CDR2 LQKENI. The V and J ends lost 3 bases and 4 bases respectively, with 10 bases between them. The CDR3 DNA reads TGTGCCAGCTCACCGGCGGCGGAATACAATGAGCAGTTCTTC. Translated: CASSPAAEYNEQFF.

The J gene is TRBJ2-3, the V gene TRBV6-5; 12 bases map to TRBD2. The CDR3 contains 14 residues. V gave up 6 bases and J gave up 6 bases; unmatched junction bases: 4. The germline gives CDR1 MNHEY, CDR2 SVGAGI. The CDR3 loop is CASSGLAGSDTQYF. Written as DNA, the CDR3 is TGTGCCAGCAGCGGACTAGCGGGATCGGATACGCAGTATTTT.

This sequence joins TRBV18 and TRBJ2-2; 9 positions match TRBD1. Germline lookup yields CDR1 KGHSH and CDR2 LQKENI. The V gene end was trimmed by 6 bases and the J gene end by 4 bases; junction bases not matched to a gene: 9. CDR3 length: 16 residues. The DNA for the CDR3 is TGTGCCAGCTCGCCTGGACAGGGGTCAGGCACCGGGGAGCTGTTTTTT. Translation gives CASSPGQGSGTGELFF.

The chain couples TRBV9 to TRBJ2-1; D perhaps matches TRBD2 (6 bases). CDR3 size: 15 residues. The V and J ends lost 3 bases and 5 bases respectively, with 15 bases between them. CDR1 and CDR2 from the germline V gene are SGDLS and YYNGEE. The CDR3 reads CASSGLGSPHNEQFF. DNA for the CDR3: TGTGCCAGCAGCGGACTCGGGAGTCCCCACAATGAGCAGTTCTTC.

This rearrangement joins TRBV5-1 to TRBJ1-1; TRBD1 might be the D (6 bases). Deletions cut 0 bases from V and 5 bases from J, with 11 bases between. This CDR3 contains 14 residues. From germline, CDR1 is SGHRS and CDR2 YFSETQ. Written as DNA, the CDR3 is TGCGCCAGCAGCTTGGAAGGGGGGGGGACTGAAGCTTTCTTT. Translation gives CASSLEGGGTEAFF.

The J gene is TRBJ2-6, the V gene TRBV5-1; D may be TRBD1 (6 bases). CDR3 size: 18 residues. V lost 4 bases to trimming and J lost 0 bases, with 17 bases between them. Germline V gene data show CDR1 as SGHRS and CDR2 as YFSETQ. In DNA, the CDR3 is TGCGCCAGCAGCAGGGACACGGCGGATCTCTCTGGGGCCAACGTCCTGACTTTC. This encodes CASSRDTADLSGANVLTF.

The chain combines TRBV7-3 with TRBJ1-1; TRBD1 matches at 7 bases. Losses at the gene ends were 4 bases for V and 4 bases for J; bases not matched to a gene: 6. In germline, CDR1 is SGHTA, CDR2 FQGTGA. The CDR3 loop spans 14 amino acids. The CDR3 DNA sequence: TGTGCCAGCAGCTCGACAGGGTACTCCACTGAAGCTTTCTTT. Protein product: CASSSTGYSTEAFF.